The entry below gives a single T cell receptor beta chain sequence along with its context. With random hexamers, roughly 0.45 to 1 ug RNA was reverse transcribed. MiXCR, applied by TCRdb to the immunoSEQ multiplex PCR reads, yields one record per CDR3 protein. The repertoire consists of fewer than 200,000 distinct CDR3 sequences, with roughly 90% occurring once and the leading ten covering over 0.075%. This sample was taken from a study of CD8 T cells in Susac syndrome. Turning to the study itself: Among the sequenced Susac syndrome patients, 5 or 6 had active disease while 8 or 9 were in remission. Patients with Susac syndrome had blood drawn and were at that point therapy-naive, on corticosteroids, or on intravenous immunoglobulin alone.

CD8+ and CD4+ blood T cells underwent TCR beta sequencing. The Susac syndrome patients fit the recently defined diagnostic criteria for definite or probable disease. The receptor was isolated from a human donor with Susac syndrome. The sequencing input was CD4+ T cells from PBMCs.

CDR3 residues: CASSESTGSVNIQYF. The CDR3 DNA sequence: TGCGCCAGCAGTGAGTCGACAGGGTCGGTAAACATTCAGTACTTC. The chain carries TRBV10-1 and TRBJ2-4, with 7 bases lining up with TRBD1. The length of the CDR3 is 15 residues. Germline assignment: CDR1 WNHNN and CDR2 SYGVQD (reference sequence). V trimming: 0 bases; J trimming: 6 bases; junction bases outside the gene matches: 5.